This T cell receptor (beta chain) is from a study of control samples from healthy donors and cancer patients. This CDR3 comprises 14 residues. Data came from immunoSEQ multiplex PCR; TCRdb stores just in-frame clones and leaves some out. The table records fewer than 200,000 clones, over 85% of them present only once. The genes are TRBV21-1 and TRBJ1-5. TRBV21-1 is reported as a pseudogene. This TCR was sampled from a man aged 25 to 40 in good health. The specimen was blood. For the CDR3, the DNA is TGTGCCAGCAGCAAAAGGGATAGCAATCAGCCCCAGCATTTT. Translated, it gives CASSKRDSNQPQHF.